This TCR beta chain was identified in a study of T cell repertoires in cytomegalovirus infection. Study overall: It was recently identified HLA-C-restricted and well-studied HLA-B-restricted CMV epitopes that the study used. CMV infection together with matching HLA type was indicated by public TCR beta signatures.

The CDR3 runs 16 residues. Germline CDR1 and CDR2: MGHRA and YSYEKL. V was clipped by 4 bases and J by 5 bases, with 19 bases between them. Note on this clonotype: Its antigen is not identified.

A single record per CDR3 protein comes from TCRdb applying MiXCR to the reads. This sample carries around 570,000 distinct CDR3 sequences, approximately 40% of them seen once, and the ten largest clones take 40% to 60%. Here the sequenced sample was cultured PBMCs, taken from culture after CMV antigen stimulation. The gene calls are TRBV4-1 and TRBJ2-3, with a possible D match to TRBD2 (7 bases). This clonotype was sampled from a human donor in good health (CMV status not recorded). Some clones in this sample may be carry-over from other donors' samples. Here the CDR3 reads CASSPFSGGRGDTQYF. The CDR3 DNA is TGCGCCAGCAGCCCCTTTTCGGGGGGCCGGGGAGATACGCAGTATTTT.